This T cell receptor beta chain was captured by sequencing in a study of beta chain features in type 1 diabetes. Overall study findings and caveats: In all four CD4+ subsets, TCRB CDR3 length was significantly, moderately reduced in type 1 diabetes. Relative to healthy donors, patients appeared to have naive, central memory and Treg TCRB repertoires that were more similar.

The V gene end was trimmed by 4 bases and the J gene end by 3 bases; junction bases not matched to a gene: 2. The germline V gene encodes CDR1 SGHVS and CDR2 FQNEAQ. CDR3 length: 13 amino acids. Expressed TCRB transcripts were sequenced after all isolated RNA was converted to cDNA. Assay: immunoSEQ multiplex PCR; the TCRdb copy retains only in-frame clones and omits some. The table lists 400,000 or so clones, over 8.5% of them singletons. This clone was seen only a few times. The antigen remains unidentified. The J gene is TRBJ2-7, the V gene TRBV7-8; 8 bases are a match to TRBD2. The specimen was central memory CD4+ T cells from blood. This TCR derives from a man aged 25 to 40 with type 1 diabetes. CDR3 loop: CASSSGGLYEQYF. The CDR3 bases are TGTGCCAGCAGCTCGGGAGGGCTCTACGAGCAGTACTTC. The full variable domain, with the rest looked up from reference TRBV7-8 and TRBJ2-7, is GAGVSQSPRYKVAKRGQDVALRCDPISGHVSLFWYQQALGQGPEFLTYFQNEAQLDKSGLPSDRFFAERPEGSVSTLKIQRTQQEDSAVYLCASSSGGLYEQYFGPGTRLTVT.